Below, 29 T cell receptor beta chains from the same sample are listed, as sequenced in a study of human T cells and chemical hapten exposure. TCRdb fed the RACE reads into MiXCR, producing one record per CDR3 protein. Of approximately 89,000 distinct CDR3 sequences in the sample, more than 6.5% are singletons; the top ten hold 1.3%. The time point denotes: patch test 2, 6 weeks after DPC sensitization. The treatment was: therapeutic diphenylcyclopropenone sensitization with weekly scalp DPC. The sequencing here drew on whole blood, taken in connection with sensitization to the hapten diphenylcyclopropenone (DPC). Receptors were obtained from a young woman with alopecia areata. Some clones in this sample may be carry-over from other donors' samples.

This clonotype was observed many times. This chain links TRBV18 with TRBJ2-7; D tentatively reads TRBD1 or TRBD2 (5 bases each). Looked up from germline, CDR1 is KGHSH and CDR2 is LQKENI. There are 15 residues in the CDR3. Trimming cost V 3 bases and J 3 bases, with 15 bases left between them. CDR3 region: CASSPSRDGDYEQYF. CDR3 DNA sequence: TGTGCCAGCTCACCGAGTCGGGACGGAGACTACGAGCAGTACTTC.

This clonotype appeared many times. This chain connects TRBV29-1 to TRBJ1-5; D is unresolved. Germline CDR1 SQVTM, CDR2 ANQGSEA. Trimming shortened V by 6 bases and J by 5 bases, and 14 bases separated the two germline ends. This CDR3 has 13 residues. The CDR3 loop is CSVGLRIDQPQHF. CDR3 bases: TGCAGCGTCGGACTCCGGATTGATCAGCCCCAGCATTTT.

This chain links TRBV6-6 with TRBJ2-7; the D gene is possibly TRBD1 (5 bases). Germline V gene lookup returns CDR1 MNHNY and CDR2 SVGAGI (reference sequence). The CDR3 sequence is 15 residues long. V lost 1 base to trimming and J lost 0 bases, with 10 bases between them. CDR3 sequence (DNA): TGTGCCAGCAGTTACTTGGCAGGGCACTCCTACGAGCAGTACTTC. It is translated as CASSYLAGHSYEQYF.

This clonotype was seen ten or more times. V and J are TRBV12-3 or TRBV12-4 and TRBJ2-3; no firm D call. The CDR3 totals 14 residues. Trimming took off 3 bases at V and 4 bases at J, with 11 bases between the two ends. The CDR3 DNA follows: TGTGCCAGCAGTTTCCGCAGCAGGTCAGATACGCAGTATTTT. Encoded protein: CASSFRSRSDTQYF.

The chain's CDR3 is CASKALAADTQYF. Here the CDR3 DNA reads TGTGCCAGTAAAGCTCTTGCGGCAGATACGCAGTATTTT. The chain is built from TRBV19 and TRBJ2-3; no firm D call. This CDR3 is 13 amino acids long. V lost 7 bases to trimming and J lost 4 bases, with 12 bases between them. Germline lookup yields CDR1 LNHDA and CDR2 SQIVND (reference sequence).

This clonotype has a count of ten or more. The chain is built from TRBV2 and TRBJ1-1; no clear D. The CDR3 consists of 14 residues. Germline CDR1 reads SNHLY; CDR2 reads FYNNEI. The V gene lost 1 base and the J gene lost 1 base, with 7 bases spanning the gap. In nucleotides, the CDR3 is TGTGCCAGCAGTGAAGGGGGTTCGAACACTGAAGCTTTCTTT. Amino acid sequence: CASSEGGSNTEAFF.

Ten or more counts support this clonotype. The V and J genes are TRBV6-1 and TRBJ2-7, with a weak D call TRBD1 (6 bases). The V gene's germline CDR1 is MNHNS and CDR2 SASEGT. V dropped 8 bases and J dropped 2 bases, with 16 bases sitting between them. The CDR3 covers 14 residues. CDR3 in DNA: TGTGCCAGCGATCGAGACAGGACAACCTACGAGCAGTACTTC. It specifies CASDRDRTTYEQYF.

This clonotype was observed at least ten times. The chain has TRBV11-1 and TRBJ2-4, with D hard to call. This CDR3 is 13 amino acids long. The germline V gene encodes CDR1 SGHAT and CDR2 FQDESV (reference sequence). The ends were cut back, 6 bases at V and 5 bases at J, with 11 bases in the middle. CDR3 sequence: CASRSNSENIQYF. Here the CDR3 DNA reads TGTGCCAGCAGATCAAATTCGGAAAACATTCAGTACTTC. The whole variable domain, filled in from reference TRBV11-1 and TRBJ2-4, reads EAEVAQSPRYKITEKSQAVAFWCDPISGHATLYWYRQILGQGPELLVQFQDESVVDDSQLPKDRFSAERLKGVDSTLKIQPAELGDSAMYLCASRSNSENIQYFGAGTRLSVL.

There are many counts of this clonotype. This chain uses TRBV25-1 with TRBJ2-1, with no clear D. CDR1 is MGHDK and CDR2 is SYGVNS in the germline V gene. The CDR3 extends over 11 amino acids. The V end was cut by 4 bases, the J end by 7 bases, with 5 bases between. CDR3 sequence reads: CASSVGNEQFF. For the CDR3, the DNA is TGTGCCAGCAGTGTGGGTAATGAGCAGTTCTTC. The full variable domain, rest sourced from reference TRBV25-1 and TRBJ2-1, is EADIYQTPRYLVIGTGKKITLECSQTMGHDKMYWYQQDPGMELHLIHYSYGVNSTEKGDLSSESTVSRIRTEHFPLTLESARPSHTSQYLCASSVGNEQFFGPGTRLTVL.

The V gene is TRBV6-2 or TRBV6-3, the J gene TRBJ1-1; 9 bases match TRBD1. Germline CDR1 and CDR2: MNHEY and SVGEGT. The V and J ends lost 1 base and 1 base, in that order; junction bases with no gene match: 7. The CDR3 spans 17 residues. CDR3 nucleotide sequence: TGTGCCAGCAGTTACTTCCCCAGGACAGGGGAGAACACTGAAGCTTTCTTT. Translated, it gives CASSYFPRTGENTEAFF.

This clonotype was seen a handful of times. This sequence joins TRBV20-1 and TRBJ1-4; D is unclear. Trimming shortened V by 5 bases and J by 1 base, and 8 bases separated the two germline ends. CDR1 and CDR2 from the germline V gene are DFQATT and SNEGSKA (reference sequence). The length of the CDR3 is 13 residues. The CDR3 coding sequence is TGCAGTGCTCTTATTCTAACTAATGAAAAACTGTTTTTT. Translated, it gives CSALILTNEKLFF.

This sequence joins TRBV5-1 and TRBJ2-7; 9 positions match TRBD1. Germline V gene data show CDR1 as SGHRS and CDR2 as YFSETQ. This CDR3 has 14 residues. The V and J ends lost 3 bases and 5 bases, in that order; junction bases with no gene match: 6. The CDR3 protein is CASSWGTGQDEQYF. CDR3 in DNA: TGCGCCAGCAGCTGGGGGACAGGGCAGGACGAGCAGTACTTC.

V and J are TRBV2 and TRBJ1-4; possible D gene TRBD1, 5 bases. Trimming shortened V by 11 bases and J by 8 bases, and 18 bases separated the two germline ends. There are 13 residues in the CDR3. Germline assignment: CDR1 SNHLY and CDR2 FYNNEI. Written as DNA, the CDR3 is TGTGCCGGGGGGGGTTTTGAGGGGGAAAAACTGTTTTTT. This translates into CAGGGFEGEKLFF.

The sample holds a few counts of this clonotype. This chain joins TRBV6-5 and TRBJ2-3, with D perhaps matching TRBD2 (6 bases). CDR1 is MNHEY, CDR2 SVGAGI, per germline. This CDR3 region has 15 residues. The V end was cut by 6 bases, the J end by 4 bases, with 17 bases between. CDR3 sequence reads: CASSRAPGLPDTQYF. CDR3 nucleotide sequence: TGTGCCAGCAGCCGGGCTCCGGGACTTCCAGATACGCAGTATTTT.

This clonotype occurred a few times. This sequence joins TRBV20-1 and TRBJ1-2; D may be TRBD1 (5 bases). V lost 0 bases and J 4 bases, leaving 9 bases between the germline ends. The CDR3 extends over 13 amino acids. Per the germline V gene, CDR1 is DFQATT and CDR2 is SNEGSKA (reference sequence). DNA of the CDR3: TGCAGTGCTAGAGAGGGGGAAATCTATGGCTACACCTTC. The encoded protein is CSAREGEIYGYTF.

The sample holds a few counts of this clonotype. V gene TRBV7-9 combines with J gene TRBJ1-2; 11 bases agree with TRBD1. CDR3 length: 14 amino acids. Losses at the gene ends were 5 bases for V and 7 bases for J; bases not matched to a gene: 6. Germline V gives CDR1 SEHNR, CDR2 FQNEAQ (reference sequence). The DNA for the CDR3 is TGTGCCAGCAGCCCCGGACAGGGGGCAAGTGGCTACACCTTC. It yields the protein CASSPGQGASGYTF.

The sample holds a few counts of this clonotype. This chain links TRBV29-1 with TRBJ1-3; 9 bases match TRBD1. CDR3 length: 15 residues. Germline lookup yields CDR1 SQVTM and CDR2 ANQGSEA. V was pared by 4 bases and J by 2 bases, with 6 bases of the junction left unmatched. CDR3 sequence (DNA): TGCAGCGTTGGGTACAGGACAGGGGCTGGAAACACCATATATTTT. As protein: CSVGYRTGAGNTIYF.

This clonotype has a count of ten or more. This sequence joins TRBV23-1 and TRBJ2-6, with 7 bases lining up with TRBD1. TRBV23-1 is an ORF, and what it does is uncertain. Trimming took 5 bases from V and 2 from J; bases not matched to a gene: 12. CDR3 length: 18 amino acids. The CDR3 DNA follows: TGCGCCAGCAGTTTAGTACAGGGGCCTATTGCTGGGGCCAACGTCCTGACTTTC. Amino acids: CASSLVQGPIAGANVLTF.

The chain uses TRBV19 and TRBJ1-1; D not certain. The CDR3 runs to 16 residues. Per germline, CDR1 LNHDA and CDR2 SQIVND (reference sequence). Trimming took 5 bases from V and 6 from J, leaving 22 bases between them. CDR3 nucleotides: TGTGCCAGTAGTCGACTCAAGGGTGGGGAAGGGTCTGAAGCTTTCTTT. Amino acid sequence: CASSRLKGGEGSEAFF.

This rearrangement joins TRBV2 to TRBJ1-6; D is unresolved. From germline, CDR1 is SNHLY and CDR2 FYNNEI. Between the trimmed V and J ends, which lost 11 bases and 7 bases, there was a span of 15 bases. The CDR3 has 13 amino acids. CDR3 residues: CAFRTVPNSPLHF. For the CDR3, the DNA is TGTGCCTTTCGGACCGTCCCCAATTCACCCCTCCACTTT.

The sample holds many counts of this clonotype. V is TRBV5-1 and J is TRBJ2-1, with a weak D call TRBD1 (6 bases). The CDR3 spans 21 residues. Germline values: CDR1 SGHRS, CDR2 YFSETQ. Deletions cut 0 bases from V and 4 bases from J, with 29 bases between. CDR3 bases: TGCGCCAGCAGCTTGGGGATCTTGGGACATGGGAAAACGCAATCATACAATGAGCAGTTCTTC. It is translated as CASSLGILGHGKTQSYNEQFF.

This clonotype was counted many times. V and J are TRBV20-1 and TRBJ2-1; 8 bases fit TRBD2. Germline lookup yields CDR1 DFQATT and CDR2 SNEGSKA (reference sequence). Trimming cost V 3 bases and J 3 bases; bases outside gene matches: 10. This CDR3 is built from 16 residues. CDR3 nucleotide sequence: TGCAGTGCTAGGCTTGGTGGGACTAGTAGCTACAATGAGCAGTTCTTC. This encodes CSARLGGTSSYNEQFF.

The table lists this clonotype with many counts. V usage is TRBV12-3 or TRBV12-4 and J usage is TRBJ1-4; weak D call: TRBD1 (5 bases). Trimming removed 7 bases at V and 7 bases at J, with 13 bases between. The CDR3 is made up of 13 amino acids. As DNA, the CDR3 is TGTGCCAGCAACGCTCAGGGAGCTGAAAAACTGTTTTTT. It is translated as CASNAQGAEKLFF.

This clonotype showed up many times. The chain couples TRBV5-1 to TRBJ2-5, with 8 bases that match TRBD2. Germline assignment: CDR1 SGHRS and CDR2 YFSETQ. With V trimmed by 3 bases and J by 5 bases, 9 bases remained unmatched. The CDR3 covers 15 residues. CDR3 sequence reads: CASSSQAGAGETQYF. The CDR3 DNA reads as TGCGCCAGCAGCTCCCAAGCGGGGGCGGGTGAGACCCAGTACTTC.

J is TRBJ1-1 and V is TRBV7-6, with D unclear. The ends were cut back, 0 bases at V and 4 bases at J, with 12 bases in the middle. The CDR3 is 15 residues long. CDR1 is SGHVS and CDR2 is FNYEAQ in the germline V gene. Written as DNA, the CDR3 is TGTGCCAGCAGCTTAGCGGTGGCTGATATCACTGAAGCTTTCTTT. Translating gives CASSLAVADITEAFF.

Ten or more counts support this clonotype. This chain joins TRBV6-5 and TRBJ1-5, with a weak D call TRBD1 (5 bases). CDR1 is MNHEY and CDR2 is SVGAGI in the germline V gene. The CDR3 covers 14 residues. Trimming cost V 0 bases and J 6 bases, with 9 bases left between them. CDR3 in amino acids: CASSYSGVSQPQHF. The CDR3 DNA sequence: TGTGCCAGCAGTTACTCGGGGGTGAGTCAGCCCCAGCATTTT.

This clonotype was seen repeatedly, ten times or more. The V and J genes are TRBV19 and TRBJ2-6; D possibly matches TRBD1 or TRBD2 (5 bases each). Per germline, CDR1 LNHDA and CDR2 SQIVND (reference sequence). The CDR3 loop spans 17 amino acids. The V and J ends lost 8 bases and 0 bases respectively, with 17 bases between them. This CDR3 reads CASRKGDVSSGANVLTF. The CDR3 nucleotides are TGTGCCAGTCGTAAAGGGGACGTGTCCTCTGGGGCCAACGTCCTGACTTTC.

In this sample, this clonotype turned up many times. The chain carries TRBV9 and TRBJ2-5; D perhaps matches TRBD1 (5 bases). Trimming took 4 bases from V and 5 from J, leaving 12 bases between them. Germline-derived CDR1 and CDR2 are SGDLS and YYNGEE. The CDR3 length is 13 residues. CDR3: CASSHRKGETQYF. The CDR3 DNA reads TGTGCCAGCAGCCATCGGAAGGGGGAGACCCAGTACTTC.

The chain employs TRBV24-1 and TRBJ2-3; D gene unclear. The V end was cut by 3 bases, the J end by 4 bases, with 13 bases between. The CDR3 has 15 amino acids. Germline values: CDR1 KGHDR, CDR2 SFDVKD. CDR3 DNA: TGTGCCACCAGTGATGCCCGTGGGGTGTCAGATACGCAGTATTTT. Amino acid sequence: CATSDARGVSDTQYF.